This TCR beta chain comes out of a study of identifying expanded T cells in peripheral blood. Whole-study findings and limits: Over approximately two and four weeks, about 15 and 18 clones changed, versus 1.2 between replicates. Across healthy donors, higher total template counts meant significantly greater approximately 2-week count variance.

Comments on this clone: Antigen unknown.

Assay used: immunoSEQ multiplex PCR; TCRdb lists only in-frame clones, some missing. The sample lists about 76,000 clones; about 83% were seen once. During the collection period, no donor immune events like infections were recorded. The CDR3 runs 15 residues. This receptor was identified in a person between 18 and 69 years old in good health. The sample taken for sequencing was blood. J is TRBJ2-1 and V is TRBV12-2; the table assigns TRBD2, which was not confirmed against the DNA. TRBV12-2 is a pseudogene locus. CDR3 protein: CASRFHAHRGNEQFF. CDR3 DNA: TGTGCAAGTCGCTTTCATGCCCATCGGGGAAATGAGCAGTTCTTC.